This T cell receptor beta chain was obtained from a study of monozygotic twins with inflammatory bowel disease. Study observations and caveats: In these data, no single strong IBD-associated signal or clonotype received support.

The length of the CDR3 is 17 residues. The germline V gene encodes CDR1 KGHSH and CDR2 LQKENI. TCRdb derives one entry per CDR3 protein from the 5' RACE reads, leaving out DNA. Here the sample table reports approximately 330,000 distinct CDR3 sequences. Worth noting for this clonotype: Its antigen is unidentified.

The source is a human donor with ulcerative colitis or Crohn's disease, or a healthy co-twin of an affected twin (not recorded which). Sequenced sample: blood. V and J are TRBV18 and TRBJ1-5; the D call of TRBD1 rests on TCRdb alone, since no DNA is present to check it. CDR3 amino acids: CASSPRPSAVGDQPQHF.